This T cell receptor beta chain was retrieved from a study of cytomegalovirus exposure and HLA in healthy donors. Overall study: Tens of millions of unique TCRs from HLA-typed donors made up an early data release.

Study findings and constraints: One later analysis reportedly identified an Asian-associated ancestry cluster that showed fewer N-insertions than the approximately 710-donor mean. In a later analysis, HLA-C alleles had the fewest associated TCRs, DRB1 alleles the most. Researchers reported that a few CMV-associated chains were confirmed in vitro as CMV antigen-specific.

Sample share makes this clone medium-sized. Its cognate antigen is unknown. The PCR ran on 60 Vbeta and 13 Jbeta primers. The method was immunoSEQ multiplex PCR; TCRdb's version includes in-frame clones alone and lacks a portion of them. The sample carries 85,000 to 100,000 clones, around 59% recorded once. Germline assignment: CDR1 ENHRY and CDR2 SYGVKD. V lost 6 bases and J 5 bases, leaving 9 bases between the germline ends. This CDR3 comprises 12 residues. The sample comprised PBMCs. The chain is built from TRBV10-3 and TRBJ2-3; D unresolved. This clonotype was obtained from a human donor in good health. The CDR3 reads CAIREIGDTQYF. CDR3 nucleotides: TGTGCCATCAGGGAGATCGGAGATACGCAGTATTTT.